This T cell receptor beta chain was recorded in a study of cytomegalovirus exposure and HLA in healthy donors. Study-level results: The sole available immune exposure information was CMV serostatus. HLA alleles were associated with fewer than 20,000 TCR beta sequences in a later analysis at 0.05 false discovery rate. High specificity and sensitivity for cytomegalovirus status were reported for the classifier.

This clone was picked up a small number of times. Its antigen is not identified. Because the CDR3 is missing its conserved closing phenylalanine or tryptophan, this is likely a read error. Because the CDR3's place on the DNA is in doubt, the DNA is left out and the CDR3 is given as listed by TCRdb. Researchers ran the PCR with 60 Vbeta and 13 Jbeta primers. TCRdb's copy holds only in-frame clones and misses some; the assay was immunoSEQ multiplex PCR. Of about 190,000 clones in the sample, over 75% are singletons; the top ten hold around 9.6%. The CDR3 contains 9 residues when both ends are counted. Germline CDR1 is SNHLY and CDR2 is FYNNEI.

The sequence was collected from a woman between 50 and 59 years old in good health and CMV-seropositive. The chain combines TRBV2 with TRBJ1-2; the DNA was not used to check the table's D call, TRBD1. Sequenced input: PBMCs. CDR3 sequence: CASSQGTAE.